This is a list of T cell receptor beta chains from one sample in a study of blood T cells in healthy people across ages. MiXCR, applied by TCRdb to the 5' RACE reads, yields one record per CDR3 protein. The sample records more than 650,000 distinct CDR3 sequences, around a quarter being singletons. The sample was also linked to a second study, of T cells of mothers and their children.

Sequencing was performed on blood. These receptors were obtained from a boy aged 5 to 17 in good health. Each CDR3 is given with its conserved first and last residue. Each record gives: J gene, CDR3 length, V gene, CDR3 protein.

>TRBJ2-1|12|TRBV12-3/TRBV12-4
CTSRKTGGEQFF
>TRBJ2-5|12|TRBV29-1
CSVEGREETQYF
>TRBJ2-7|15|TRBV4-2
CASSQDRGLAYEQYF
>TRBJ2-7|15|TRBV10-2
CASSHGTGFGYEQYF
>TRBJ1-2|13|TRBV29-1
CSVVAGLGYGYTF
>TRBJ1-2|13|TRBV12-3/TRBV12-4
CASSYRGSYGYTF
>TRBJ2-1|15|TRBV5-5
CASSFTGTEWNEQFF
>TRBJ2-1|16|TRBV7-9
CASSSGGLTSYNEQFF
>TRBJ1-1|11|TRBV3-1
CASSQDLIPFF
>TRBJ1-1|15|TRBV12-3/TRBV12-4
CASSYPDRAFAEAFF
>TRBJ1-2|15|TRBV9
CASSAGQLANYGYTF